Listed here are 13 T cell receptor beta chains from one sample, sequenced in a study of blood T cell repertoires in COVID-19. Data came from immunoSEQ multiplex PCR; TCRdb stores just in-frame clones and leaves some out. The profile shows about 120,000 clones, 85% to 90% of them singletons. The sample consisted of peripheral blood. The receptors come from a woman aged 80 or over with acute or convalescent COVID-19.

This rearrangement joins TRBV28 to TRBJ1-5; D gene uncertain. V was clipped by 2 bases and J by 3 bases, with 17 bases between them. CDR3 length: 17 amino acids. Germline CDR1 and CDR2: MDHEN and SYDVKM. The CDR3: CASSLSLMGSNNQPQHF. Written as DNA, the CDR3 is TGTGCCAGCAGTTTAAGCTTGATGGGGAGCAACAATCAGCCCCAGCATTTT.

The CDR3, as DNA: TGTGCCACCAGCTGGCGGTTCCTAAATTCACCCCTCCACTTT. This codes for CATSWRFLNSPLHF. The chain has TRBV15 and TRBJ1-6; D is unclear. The CDR3 is made up of 14 amino acids. Looked up from germline, CDR1 is LNHNV and CDR2 is YYDKDF (reference sequence). Trimming removed 5 bases from V and 7 bases from J, with 12 bases in between. The whole variable domain, filled in from reference TRBV15 and TRBJ1-6, reads DAMVIQNPRYQVTQFGKPVTLSCSQTLNHNVMYWYQQKSSQAPKLLFHYYDKDFNNEADTPDNFQSRRPNTSFCFLDIRSPGLGDTAMYLCATSWRFLNSPLHFGNGTRLTVT.

This clone was picked up a small number of times. The rearrangement uses TRBV6-2 or TRBV6-3 and TRBJ1-5; D unresolved. This CDR3 is built from 15 residues. Trimming cost V 2 bases and J 5 bases, with 13 bases left between them. CDR1 and CDR2 (germline): MNHEY, SVGEGT. The CDR3 protein is CASSYPGRVDQPQHF. The CDR3 coding sequence is TGTGCCAGCAGTTACCCCGGTAGAGTGGATCAGCCCCAGCATTTT.

The chain recombines TRBV18 with TRBJ1-2; 8 bases are shared with TRBD1. Germline CDR1 is KGHSH and CDR2 is LQKENI. V was clipped by 2 bases and J by 6 bases; unmatched bases: 8. This CDR3 comprises 15 residues. The CDR3: CASSPNRGITNGYTF. CDR3 in DNA: TGTGCCAGCTCACCAAACAGGGGGATCACGAATGGCTACACCTTC.

The rearrangement links TRBV23-1 to TRBJ1-3, with TRBD1 matching 8 bases. TRBV23-1 is marked as an open reading frame, function uncertain. The CDR3 has 12 residues. The CDR3 DNA follows: TGCCTTACAGGGGGCTCTGGAAACACCATATATTTT. As protein: CLTGGSGNTIYF.

This clone appeared once. CDR3 residues: CASSLEGQGGRSYGYTF. The CDR3, as DNA: TGTGCCAGCAGCTTGGAGGGACAGGGCGGAAGAAGCTATGGCTACACCTTC. The V gene is TRBV5-8, the J gene TRBJ1-2; 9 positions match TRBD1. Per the germline V gene, CDR1 is SGHTS and CDR2 is YDEGEE. The CDR3 totals 17 residues. Trimming took 0 bases from V and 4 from J; bases not matched to a gene: 10.

This chain links TRBV15 with TRBJ2-1; D gene ambiguous. Germline CDR1 and CDR2: LNHNV and YYDKDF (reference sequence). The V end was cut by 0 bases, the J end by 9 bases, with 3 bases between. This CDR3 comprises 11 residues. CDR3 nucleotide sequence: TGTGCCACCAGCAGAGATAGTGAGCAGTTCTTC. This codes for CATSRDSEQFF. Based on the CDR3 plus reference TRBV15 and TRBJ2-1, the full variable domain is DAMVIQNPRYQVTQFGKPVTLSCSQTLNHNVMYWYQQKSSQAPKLLFHYYDKDFNNEADTPDNFQSRRPNTSFCFLDIRSPGLGDTAMYLCATSRDSEQFFGPGTRLTVL.

The V and J genes are TRBV7-3 and TRBJ2-5; 8 positions agree with TRBD2. The CDR3 has 15 residues. Germline CDR1 and CDR2: SGHTA and FQGTGA. The V and J ends lost 5 bases and 1 base, in that order; junction bases with no gene match: 6. CDR3 sequence reads: CASSQIAGGQETQYF. DNA of the CDR3: TGTGCCAGCAGCCAAATCGCGGGGGGCCAAGAGACCCAGTACTTC.

This clone was found a few times. This chain connects TRBV6-5 to TRBJ1-3, with D perhaps TRBD1 (6 bases). Germline CDR1 is MNHEY and CDR2 is SVGAGI. V was clipped by 2 bases and J by 0 bases, with 11 bases between them. The CDR3 consists of 16 residues. The CDR3: CASSYGTPSSGNTIYF. The CDR3 region has the DNA TGTGCCAGCAGTTACGGGACACCGAGCTCTGGAAACACCATATATTTT.

This clone was observed a single time. The V call is TRBV7-8, the J call TRBJ2-1, with 13 nucleotides matching TRBD2. After removal of 5 bases from V and 4 bases from J, the junction contained 5 bases not matched to a gene. The CDR3 spans 16 residues. Looked up from germline, CDR1 is SGHVS and CDR2 is FQNEAQ. The CDR3 DNA follows: TGTGCCAGCAGCGAAGGACTAGCGGGGGTTTACAATGAGCAGTTCTTC. Translating it yields CASSEGLAGVYNEQFF.

J is TRBJ1-1 and V is TRBV6-5, with D perhaps matching TRBD1 (6 bases). V was shortened by 7 bases and J by 7 bases, with 16 bases between the two germline ends. The CDR3 loop spans 13 amino acids. Germline V gene sequence: CDR1 MNHEY, CDR2 SVGAGI. The CDR3 nucleotides are TGTGCCAGCACTCGACCCGGACAGCTTGAAGCTTTCTTT. Translation gives CASTRPGQLEAFF.

The chain links TRBV5-1 to TRBJ2-5, with D maybe TRBD1 (5 bases). The V gene lost 4 bases and the J gene lost 5 bases, with 18 bases spanning the gap. This CDR3 has 15 amino acids. Germline CDR1 reads SGHRS; CDR2 reads YFSETQ. The CDR3 here is CASSGGPLRQETQYF. CDR3 in DNA: TGCGCCAGCAGCGGCGGCCCGTTGCGACAGGAGACCCAGTACTTC.

This clone was picked up a small number of times. V is TRBV19 and J is TRBJ1-5; D might be TRBD1 (5 bases). With 2 bases removed from V and 7 bases from J, the gap between germline ends came to 18 bases. The CDR3 has 16 amino acids. From germline, CDR1 is LNHDA and CDR2 SQIVND (reference sequence). The CDR3 protein is CASSIRGEIGHQPQHF. DNA of the CDR3: TGTGCCAGTAGTATACGGGGGGAGATAGGTCACCAGCCCCAGCATTTT.